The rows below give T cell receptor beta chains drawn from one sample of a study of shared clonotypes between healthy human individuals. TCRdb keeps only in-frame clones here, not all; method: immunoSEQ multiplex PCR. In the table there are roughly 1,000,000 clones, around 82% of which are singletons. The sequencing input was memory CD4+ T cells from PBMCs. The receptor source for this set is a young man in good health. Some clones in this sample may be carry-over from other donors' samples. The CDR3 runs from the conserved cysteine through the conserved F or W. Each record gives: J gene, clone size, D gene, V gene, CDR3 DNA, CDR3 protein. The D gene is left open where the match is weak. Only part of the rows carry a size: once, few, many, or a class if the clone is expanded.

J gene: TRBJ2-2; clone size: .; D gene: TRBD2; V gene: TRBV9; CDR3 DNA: TGTGCCAGCAGCGTAGGGACTAGCCCCACGAACACCGGGGAGCTGTTTTTT; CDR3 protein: CASSVGTSPTNTGELFF
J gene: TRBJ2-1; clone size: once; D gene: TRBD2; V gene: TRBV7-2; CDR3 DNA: TGTGCCAGCAGCTTAGTAATAGCGGGGTACAATGAGCAGTTCTTC; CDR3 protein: CASSLVIAGYNEQFF
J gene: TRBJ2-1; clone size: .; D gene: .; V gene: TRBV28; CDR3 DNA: TGTGCCAGCAGCTCCCCCCTAGCGACCTCCTACAATGAGCAGTTCTTC; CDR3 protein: CASSSPLATSYNEQFF
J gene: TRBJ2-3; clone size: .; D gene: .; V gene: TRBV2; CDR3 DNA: TGTGCCAGCAGTGAGGCCAGGGGGGGTACAGATACGCAGTATTTT; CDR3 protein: CASSEARGGTDTQYF
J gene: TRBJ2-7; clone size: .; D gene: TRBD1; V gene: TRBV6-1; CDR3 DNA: TGTGCCAGCAGTGAACGACAGGGGGGACCCTACGAGCAGTACTTC; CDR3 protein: CASSERQGGPYEQYF
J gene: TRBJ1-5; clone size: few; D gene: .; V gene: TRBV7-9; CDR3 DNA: TGTGCCAGCAGCGCTTATAGCAATCAGCCCCAGCATTTT; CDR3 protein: CASSAYSNQPQHF
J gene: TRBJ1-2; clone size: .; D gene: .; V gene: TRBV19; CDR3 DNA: TGTGCCAGTAGGATCACAGGCCCGGGGTATGGCTACACCTTC; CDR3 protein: CASRITGPGYGYTF
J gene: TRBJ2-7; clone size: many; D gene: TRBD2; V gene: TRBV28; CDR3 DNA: TGTGCCAGCAGTTCATTAGCGGGAGGGCCTTACGAGCAGTACTTC; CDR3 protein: CASSSLAGGPYEQYF
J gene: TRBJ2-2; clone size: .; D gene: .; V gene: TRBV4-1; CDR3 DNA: TGCGCCAGCAGCCAGGACAGCTGGGCGAACACCGGGGAGCTGTTTTTT; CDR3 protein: CASSQDSWANTGELFF
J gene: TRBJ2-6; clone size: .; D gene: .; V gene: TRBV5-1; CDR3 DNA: TGCGCCAGCAGCCCCGGACAGGGAGGGGTAGCTGGGGCCAACGTCCTGACTTTC; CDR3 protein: CASSPGQGGVAGANVLTF
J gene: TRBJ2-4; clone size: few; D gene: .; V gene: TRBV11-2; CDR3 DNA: TGTGCCAGCAGCCTTGCTCTAGCCAAAAACATTCAGTACTTC; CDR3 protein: CASSLALAKNIQYF
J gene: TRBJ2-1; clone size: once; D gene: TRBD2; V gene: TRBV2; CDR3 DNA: TGTGCCGGGACGAGCGGGAGGGCCTACAATGAGCAGTTCTTC; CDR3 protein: CAGTSGRAYNEQFF
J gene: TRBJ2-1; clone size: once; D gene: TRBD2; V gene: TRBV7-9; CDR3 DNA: TGTGCCAGCAGCCCCCGGGCTAGCGGGACCTGGAATGAGCAGTTCTTC; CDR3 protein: CASSPRASGTWNEQFF
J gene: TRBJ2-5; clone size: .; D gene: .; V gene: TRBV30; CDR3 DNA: TGTGCCTGGAGTGTGGGGCCAGGGGAGGGAGAGGCCCAGTACTTC; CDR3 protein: CAWSVGPGEGEAQYF
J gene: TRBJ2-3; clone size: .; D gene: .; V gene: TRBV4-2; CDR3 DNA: TGTGCCAGCAGCCAAGATTGGTACTTTTGCGCAGATACGCAGTATTTT; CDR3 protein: CASSQDWYFCADTQYF
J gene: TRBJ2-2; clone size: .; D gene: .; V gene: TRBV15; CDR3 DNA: TGTGCCACCAGCAGAGGACAGGTGGCCACCGGGGAGCTGTTTTTT; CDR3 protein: CATSRGQVATGELFF
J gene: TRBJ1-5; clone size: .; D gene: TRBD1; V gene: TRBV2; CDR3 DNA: TGTGCCAGCAGCGGGACAGGGGACCAGCCCCAGCATTTT; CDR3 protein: CASSGTGDQPQHF
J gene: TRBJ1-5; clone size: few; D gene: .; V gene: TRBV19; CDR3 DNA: TGTGCCAGTAGTGCGCTGACAATTCGCAATCAGCCCCAGCATTTT; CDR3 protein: CASSALTIRNQPQHF
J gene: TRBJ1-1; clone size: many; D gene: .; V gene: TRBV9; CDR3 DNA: TGTGCCAGCAGCGTAACGGGGGTAATAGCTTTCTTT; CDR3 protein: CASSVTGVIAFF
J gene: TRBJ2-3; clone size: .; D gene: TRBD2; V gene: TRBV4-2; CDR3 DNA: TGTGCCAGCAGCCAAGATGGACGGGAGGGCCGGAATACGCAGTATTTT; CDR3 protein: CASSQDGREGRNTQYF
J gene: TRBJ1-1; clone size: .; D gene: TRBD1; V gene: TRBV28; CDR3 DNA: TGTGCCAGCAGTTCGGGCACAGGGGGCCACACTGAAGCTTTCTTT; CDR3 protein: CASSSGTGGHTEAFF
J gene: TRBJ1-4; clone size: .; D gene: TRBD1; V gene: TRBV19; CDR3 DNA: TGTGCCACCCATCGTCAGGGGGCGCAAGAAAAACTGTTTTTT; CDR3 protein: CATHRQGAQEKLFF
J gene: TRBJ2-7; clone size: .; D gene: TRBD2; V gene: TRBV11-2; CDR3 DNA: TGTGCCAGCAGCGGCGGGACTAGCGGATACGAGCAGTACTTC; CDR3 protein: CASSGGTSGYEQYF